Only one count was recorded for the clone carrying this T cell receptor (beta chain). Antigen unknown. CDR3 size: 15 residues. Trimming left V 1 base short and J 1 base short, with 10 bases between. Germline CDR1 and CDR2: SGDLS and YYNGEE. The source of the sample is a study of cytomegalovirus exposure and HLA in healthy donors. Study observations and caveats: Rare TCR sequences predominated, though certain public TCRs were found in many donors.

The PCR contained 60 Vbeta and 13 Jbeta primers. The table came from immunoSEQ multiplex PCR; TCRdb's copy has only in-frame clones and leaves some out. The sample contains 75,000 to 100,000 clones, 60% to 80% of which appear only once. The sample taken for sequencing was PBMCs. The gene calls are TRBV9 and TRBJ2-3; D is ambiguous. The clonotype originates from a man aged 40-49 years in good health and CMV-seronegative. The CDR3 bases are TGTGCCAGCAGCGTAACCCAAAGCGGCACAGATACGCAGTATTTT. This sequence encodes CASSVTQSGTDTQYF.